This T cell receptor (beta chain) appears in the sequencing data of a study of CD8+ T cells in alopecia areata. Sequencing templates came from extracted RNA that was reverse transcribed into cDNA. Produced via immunoSEQ multiplex PCR; TCRdb's table is partial and in-frame only. The sample yields under 85,000 clones, around 49% seen once. Losses at the gene ends were 0 bases for V and 8 bases for J; bases not matched to a gene: 1. The V gene's germline CDR1 is MNHEY and CDR2 SVGAGI. The CDR3 extends over 13 amino acids. This clone was seen more than once but under ten times. The J gene is TRBJ1-1, the V gene TRBV6-5; 9 bases line up with TRBD1. This material consisted of CD8+ T cells sorted from blood, taken at week 0. The source of this sequence is a human donor with alopecia areata. DNA of the CDR3: TGTGCCAGCAGTTACTCGGGGACAGGGGAAGCTTTCTTT. Translated: CASSYSGTGEAFF.